A single sample is the source of the 20 T cell receptor beta chains below, sequenced in a study of blood T cell repertoires in COVID-19. The data were produced by immunoSEQ multiplex PCR, yet TCRdb's version contains in-frame clones alone and is incomplete. The sample holds 45,000 to 55,000 clones, approximately 88% seen once. Sequencing input: peripheral blood. The receptor set was obtained from a human donor in a cohort sampled during active COVID-19.

V usage is TRBV19 and J usage is TRBJ2-5, with D uncertain. Germline V gene sequence: CDR1 LNHDA, CDR2 SQIVND (reference sequence). This CDR3 has 12 residues. V was shortened by 6 bases and J by 5 bases, with 10 bases between the two germline ends. As DNA, the CDR3 is TGTGCCAGTAGCCTGCATCGGGAGACCCAGTACTTC. This gives the protein CASSLHRETQYF.

This clone occurred a few times. The rearrangement uses TRBV10-3 and TRBJ1-1, with 7 nucleotides matching TRBD1. The J segment lost 4 bases and the V segment lost 10 bases, leaving 6 bases of the junction unmatched. CDR1 is ENHRY, CDR2 SYGVKD, per germline. The CDR3 totals 12 residues. In DNA, the CDR3 is TGTGCCACCGACAGGGACGGCACTGAAGCTTTCTTT. Translated, it gives CATDRDGTEAFF.

The rearrangement uses TRBV5-1 and TRBJ2-3, with 8 nucleotides matching TRBD1. The V and J ends lost 1 base and 7 bases, in that order; junction bases with no gene match: 8. The CDR3 has 15 residues. Germline V gene lookup returns CDR1 SGHRS and CDR2 YFSETQ. The CDR3 sequence: CASSLFRTGPNTQYF. CDR3 bases: TGCGCCAGCAGCTTGTTTCGGACAGGGCCAAATACGCAGTATTTT.

The rearrangement uses TRBV2 and TRBJ2-1; unclear D gene. Germline CDR1 reads SNHLY; CDR2 reads FYNNEI. V was pared by 4 bases and J by 0 bases, with 7 bases between. This CDR3 spans 14 amino acids. The CDR3 nucleotides read TGTGCCAGCAGTGGTTTCATCTCCTACAATGAGCAGTTCTTC. Encoded protein: CASSGFISYNEQFF.

This sequence joins TRBV5-8 and TRBJ1-1; D perhaps matches TRBD1 (6 bases). The CDR3 covers 14 residues. V was shortened by 1 base and J by 4 bases, with 11 bases between the two germline ends. CDR1 SGHTS and CDR2 YDEGEE come from the germline V gene. The CDR3 sequence is CASSLTGFGTEAFF. For the CDR3, the DNA is TGTGCCAGCAGCTTGACAGGGTTTGGCACTGAAGCTTTCTTT.

The chain combines TRBV9 with TRBJ2-3, with 7 bases lining up with TRBD2. The CDR3 length is 15 residues. With 0 bases clipped from V and 8 bases from J, the junction kept 9 bases outside the gene matches. The germline V gene has CDR1 SGDLS and CDR2 YYNGEE. CDR3 loop: CASSVATAGGGTQYF. The CDR3 DNA reads as TGTGCCAGCAGCGTAGCTACGGCTGGGGGGGGTACGCAGTATTTT.

The sample holds a few counts of this clone. This chain uses TRBV7-2 with TRBJ2-1, with D possibly being TRBD1 (6 bases). The V gene lost 1 base and the J gene lost 0 bases, with 13 bases spanning the gap. The CDR3 extends over 17 amino acids. Germline values: CDR1 SGHTA, CDR2 FQGNSA. CDR3 sequence (DNA): TGTGCCAGCAGCTTAGGGTTCTCAGGGGTCTCCTACAATGAGCAGTTCTTC. Its translation: CASSLGFSGVSYNEQFF.

This chain joins TRBV12-3 or TRBV12-4 and TRBJ2-7; D gene unclear. CDR3 length equals 12 residues. Trimming shortened V by 6 bases and J by 0 bases, and 6 bases separated the two germline ends. The CDR3 DNA follows: TGTGCCAGCAGCCGCAGCTCCTACGAGCAGTACTTC. Translation: CASSRSSYEQYF.

The chain links TRBV11-2 to TRBJ2-2; TRBD1 matches 7 bases. CDR1 and CDR2 from the germline V gene are SGHAT and FQNNGV. This CDR3 has 15 residues. The V gene end was trimmed by 0 bases and the J gene end by 5 bases; junction bases not matched to a gene: 3. In nucleotides, the CDR3 is TGTGCCAGCAGCTTAGAGGGGACAGTGACCGGGGAGCTGTTTTTT. This gives the protein CASSLEGTVTGELFF.

The genes are TRBV5-4 and TRBJ2-2; TRBD2 agrees at 15 bases. The CDR3 covers 16 residues. Germline CDR1 reads SGHNT; CDR2 reads YYREEE (reference sequence). After removal of 3 bases from V and 5 bases from J, the junction contained 2 bases not matched to a gene. The CDR3 here is CASSYGLAGGTGELFF. CDR3 bases: TGTGCCAGCAGCTACGGACTAGCGGGGGGGACCGGGGAGCTGTTTTTT.

V gene TRBV6-5 combines with J gene TRBJ2-7, with 8 bases lining up with TRBD2. The CDR3 runs to 16 residues. After removal of 4 bases from V and 6 bases from J, the junction contained 14 bases not matched to a gene. CDR1 is MNHEY and CDR2 is SVGAGI in the germline V gene. CDR3 bases: TGTGCCAGCAGTTCCCCCACCGGGGGGGGCAGAGGCGAGCAGTACTTC. Encoded protein: CASSSPTGGGRGEQYF.

The chain employs TRBV2 and TRBJ1-2; 7 nucleotides match TRBD1. The germline gives CDR1 SNHLY, CDR2 FYNNEI. This CDR3 contains 13 residues. The V segment lost 7 bases and the J segment 7 bases; nucleotides outside the gene matches: 9. CDR3 in amino acids: CASMYRDSSGYTF. CDR3 sequence (DNA): TGTGCCAGCATGTACCGGGACAGTTCTGGCTACACCTTC.

The genes are TRBV7-2 and TRBJ1-6; 8 bases map to TRBD1. V was clipped by 1 base and J by 9 bases; unmatched bases: 8. This CDR3 contains 16 residues. Germline CDR1 is SGHTA and CDR2 is FQGNSA. Here the CDR3 reads CASSLVAGGTGSPLHF. In nucleotides, the CDR3 is TGTGCCAGCAGCTTAGTGGCAGGGGGCACAGGTTCACCCCTCCACTTT.

The rearrangement joins TRBV7-7 to TRBJ2-1, with a tentative D call TRBD2 (5 bases). The germline V gene encodes CDR1 SSHAT and CDR2 FNYEAQ (reference sequence). V shed 1 base and J shed 0 bases, with 7 bases lying between them. This CDR3 comprises 15 residues. This CDR3 reads CASSLGLASYNEQFF. The DNA of the CDR3 is TGTGCCAGCAGCTTAGGGCTAGCCTCCTACAATGAGCAGTTCTTC.

This sequence joins TRBV19 and TRBJ2-3, with 11 bases lining up with TRBD2. The germline V gene encodes CDR1 LNHDA and CDR2 SQIVND (reference sequence). The CDR3 has 15 amino acids. Trimming at V came to 6 bases and at J to 5 bases, leaving 7 bases not matched to a gene. The CDR3 is CASRISGGEGDTQYF. CDR3 DNA sequence: TGTGCCAGTAGGATTAGCGGGGGGGAAGGAGATACGCAGTATTTT.

The V gene is TRBV5-8, the J gene TRBJ1-2; D may be TRBD1 (5 bases). The germline CDR1 and CDR2 sequences are SGHTS and YDEGEE. Trimming stripped 4 bases from V and 3 bases from J, with 19 bases between. CDR3 length equals 16 residues. The CDR3 nucleotides are TGTGCCAGCAGCCCGACCGGGACTCAAACATACTATGGCTACACCTTC. Translation: CASSPTGTQTYYGYTF.

The chain has TRBV6-5 and TRBJ1-2; D unresolved. The CDR3 has 12 residues. V lost 6 bases to trimming and J lost 4 bases, with 9 bases between them. Germline loops: CDR1 MNHEY, CDR2 SVGAGI. The chain's CDR3 is CASREGPYGYTF. CDR3 DNA sequence: TGTGCCAGCAGGGAGGGCCCCTATGGCTACACCTTC.

The chain joins TRBV7-9 to TRBJ2-5; 8 nucleotides match TRBD1. The ends lost 5 bases at V and 2 bases at J; junction bases unmatched: 10. This CDR3 region has 16 residues. The germline V gene has CDR1 SEHNR and CDR2 FQNEAQ (reference sequence). Here the CDR3 DNA reads TGTGCCAGCAGCCTTACCGGGACAGGCTTACAAGAGACCCAGTACTTC. Its protein is CASSLTGTGLQETQYF. The full variable domain, with the rest looked up from reference TRBV7-9 and TRBJ2-5, is DTGVSQNPRHKITKRGQNVTFRCDPISEHNRLYWYRQTLGQGPEFLTYFQNEAQLEKSRLLSDRFSAERPKGSFSTLEIQRTEQGDSAMYLCASSLTGTGLQETQYFGPGTRLLVL.

The V and J genes are TRBV2 and TRBJ1-1; 7 nucleotides line up with TRBD1. CDR1 and CDR2 from the germline V gene are SNHLY and FYNNEI. This CDR3 spans 14 amino acids. J lost 0 bases, V lost 8 bases, and 6 bases had no gene match. In DNA form, the CDR3 reads TGTGCCAGCTACCGAACAGGGGTGAACACTGAAGCTTTCTTT. This codes for CASYRTGVNTEAFF.

This sequence joins TRBV4-1 and TRBJ2-7, with TRBD2 matching 9 bases. CDR1 MGHRA and CDR2 YSYEKL come from the germline V gene. CDR3 length: 17 amino acids. Trimming cost V 0 bases and J 1 base; bases outside gene matches: 7. The CDR3 loop reads CASSQESSGGLSYEQYF. CDR3 DNA: TGCGCCAGCAGCCAAGAAAGTAGCGGGGGACTATCCTACGAGCAGTACTTC.